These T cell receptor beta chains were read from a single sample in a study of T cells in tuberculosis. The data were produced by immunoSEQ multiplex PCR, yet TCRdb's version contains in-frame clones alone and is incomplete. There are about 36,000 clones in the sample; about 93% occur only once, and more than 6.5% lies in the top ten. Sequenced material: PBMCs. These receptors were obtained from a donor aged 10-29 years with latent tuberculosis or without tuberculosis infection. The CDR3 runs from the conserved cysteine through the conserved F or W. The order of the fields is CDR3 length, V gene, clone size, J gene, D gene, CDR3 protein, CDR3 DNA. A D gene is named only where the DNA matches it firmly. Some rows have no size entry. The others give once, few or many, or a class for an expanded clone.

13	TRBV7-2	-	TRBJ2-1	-	CASSLGLYNEQFF	TGTGCCAGCAGCTTAGGGCTCTACAATGAGCAGTTCTTC
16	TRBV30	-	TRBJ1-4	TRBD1	CAWTKPGTGMVEKLFF	TGTGCCTGGACCAAACCAGGGACAGGGATGGTGGAAAAACTGTTTTTT
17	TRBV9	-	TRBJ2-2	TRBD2	CASSERAGVSNTGELFF	TGTGCCAGCAGCGAGAGAGCGGGGGTCTCGAACACCGGGGAGCTGTTTTTT
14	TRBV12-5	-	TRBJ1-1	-	CASGLGQENTEAFF	TGTGCTAGTGGTTTGGGACAGGAGAACACTGAAGCTTTCTTT
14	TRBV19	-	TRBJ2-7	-	CASSIDLGGIEQYF	TGTGCCAGTAGTATAGACCTTGGGGGGATCGAGCAGTACTTC
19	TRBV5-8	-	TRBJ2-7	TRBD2	CASSLYGRGESPGNYEQYF	TGTGCCAGCAGCTTGTACGGGAGGGGCGAAAGTCCAGGAAACTACGAGCAGTACTTC
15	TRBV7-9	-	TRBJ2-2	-	CASSLDDLNTGELFF	TGTGCCAGCAGCTTAGATGATCTAAACACCGGGGAGCTGTTTTTT
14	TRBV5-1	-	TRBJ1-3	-	CASSLQATGNTIYF	TGCGCCAGCAGCTTGCAGGCTACAGGAAACACCATATATTTT
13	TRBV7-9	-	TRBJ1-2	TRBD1	CASSPRGEKGYTF	TGTGCCAGCAGCCCCAGGGGGGAGAAAGGCTACACCTTC
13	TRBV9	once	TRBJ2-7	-	CASSDTNPYEQYF	TGTGCCAGCTCCGATACTAACCCCTACGAGCAGTACTTC
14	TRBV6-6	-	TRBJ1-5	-	CASSYSRTDQPQHF	TGTGCCAGCAGTTACTCGAGGACAGATCAGCCCCAGCATTTT
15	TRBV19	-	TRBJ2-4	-	CASSIALTDKNIQYF	TGTGCCAGTAGTATAGCCCTTACTGACAAAAACATTCAGTACTTC
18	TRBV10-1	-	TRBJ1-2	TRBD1	CAGRTGQGAIIYPGGYTF	TGCGCCGGAAGAACGGGACAGGGGGCGATAATCTACCCGGGTGGCTACACCTTC
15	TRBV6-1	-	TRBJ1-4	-	CASRHDESRNEKLFF	TGTGCCAGCCGACACGATGAAAGCCGGAATGAAAAACTGTTTTTT
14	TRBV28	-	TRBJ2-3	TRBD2	CASERGGASDTQYF	TGTGCCAGCGAGCGGGGGGGCGCCTCAGATACGCAGTATTTT
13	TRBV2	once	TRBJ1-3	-	CASRQGSGNTIYF	TGTGCCAGCAGACAGGGTTCTGGAAACACCATATATTTT
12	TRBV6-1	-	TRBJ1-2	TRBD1	CASKTGTGGYTF	TGTGCCAGCAAGACAGGGACGGGTGGCTACACCTTC
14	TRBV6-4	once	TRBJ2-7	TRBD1	CASSTGTGPYEQYF	TGTGCCAGCAGTACCGGGACAGGGCCTTACGAGCAGTACTTC
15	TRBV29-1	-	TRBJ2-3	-	CSVAKRLSLTDTQYF	TGCAGCGTTGCGAAGCGACTCTCCCTCACAGATACGCAGTATTTT
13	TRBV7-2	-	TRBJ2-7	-	CASSLGGYYEQYF	TGTGCCAGCAGCTTAGGCGGGTACTACGAGCAGTACTTC
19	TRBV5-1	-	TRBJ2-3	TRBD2	CASRSGLAGGSTSTDTQYF	TGCGCCAGCAGGTCTGGACTAGCGGGGGGCTCCACTAGCACAGATACGCAGTATTTT
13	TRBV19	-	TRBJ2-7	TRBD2	CASSLTSAYEQYF	TGTGCCAGTAGTCTTACTAGCGCCTACGAGCAGTACTTC
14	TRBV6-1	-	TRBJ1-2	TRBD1	CASSPRGTGNGYTF	TGTGCCAGCAGTCCCCGAGGGACAGGGAATGGCTACACCTTC
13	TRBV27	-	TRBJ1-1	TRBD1	CASQLQGFTEAFF	TGTGCCAGCCAGTTACAGGGGTTCACTGAAGCTTTCTTT
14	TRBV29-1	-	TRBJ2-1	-	CSVVWQSHYNEQFF	TGCAGCGTTGTTTGGCAGTCCCACTACAATGAGCAGTTCTTC
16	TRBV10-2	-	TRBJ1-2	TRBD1	CASSEPTGLANYGYTF	TGCGCCAGCAGTGAGCCGACAGGGCTAGCTAACTATGGCTACACCTTC
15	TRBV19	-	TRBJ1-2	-	CASRAGAQTNYGYTF	TGTGCCAGTAGGGCGGGAGCGCAGACTAACTATGGCTACACCTTC